This passage covers 13 T cell receptor beta chains from one sample sequenced in a study of CD8 T cells in ankylosing spondylitis. Study results and limitations: Seemingly distinctive of ankylosing spondylitis blood was a TCR beta motif formed by eight highly homologous variants.

No antigens are known for them. MiXCR was run by TCRdb on the 5' RACE reads, yielding one entry per CDR3 protein. Among over 700,000 distinct CDR3 sequences listed, about 20% were seen once. Sequencing used blood, either unsorted or a sorted T cell fraction (not recorded which). The source is a male donor with ankylosing spondylitis.

In this sample, this clonotype turned up a few times. The DNA of the CDR3 is TGCGCCAGCACCTCTTCTGGGGGTAACTATGGCTACACCTTC. Amino acid sequence: CASTSSGGNYGYTF. This chain uses TRBV5-1 with TRBJ1-2; possible D gene TRBD1, 5 bases. Trimming pared 6 bases from V and 1 base from J, leaving 13 bases between. The CDR3 covers 14 residues. Per germline, CDR1 SGHRS and CDR2 YFSETQ.

The genes are TRBV12-3 or TRBV12-4 and TRBJ1-4; no clear D gene. V was pared by 4 bases and J by 3 bases, with 6 bases between. The CDR3 is made up of 13 amino acids. The CDR3 region is CASSWQSNEKLFF. CDR3 sequence (DNA): TGTGCCAGCAGTTGGCAGTCTAATGAAAAACTGTTTTTT.

A few counts support this clonotype. The gene calls are TRBV6-1 and TRBJ1-5; 7 nucleotides match TRBD1. The junction had 6 bases not matched to a gene; V was cut back by 7 bases and J by 3 bases. The CDR3 contains 14 residues. CDR1 and CDR2 from the germline V gene are MNHNS and SASEGT. The CDR3 coding sequence is TGTGCCAGCAAAGACAGGGAGTACAATCAGCCCCAGCATTTT. Protein sequence: CASKDREYNQPQHF.

V is TRBV2 and J is TRBJ2-3; tentatively, D is TRBD1 or TRBD2 (5 bases each). The CDR3 runs to 15 residues. CDR1 and CDR2 (germline): SNHLY, FYNNEI. Between the trimmed V and J ends, which lost 9 bases and 3 bases, there was a span of 19 bases. The CDR3: CASEGRAGRTDTQYF. The CDR3 DNA is TGTGCCAGTGAGGGGCGGGCTGGTAGAACAGATACGCAGTATTTT.

There are a few counts of this clonotype. The V gene is TRBV20-1, the J gene TRBJ1-1, with 11 bases lining up with TRBD1. V trimming: 5 bases; J trimming: 8 bases; junction bases outside the gene matches: 10. CDR1 and CDR2 from the germline V gene are DFQATT and SNEGSKA (reference sequence). The CDR3 is 14 residues long. The CDR3 spells CSAPTRTGGLEAFF. The DNA of the CDR3 is TGCAGTGCTCCTACCCGGACAGGGGGCCTAGAAGCTTTCTTT.

This clonotype was observed a handful of times. The CDR3 protein is CASSPSGALAKNIQYF. CDR3 nucleotide sequence: TGTGCCAGCAGTCCTAGCGGGGCACTAGCCAAAAACATTCAGTACTTC. The V call is TRBV6-1, the J call TRBJ2-4, with 9 positions matching TRBD2. The germline V gene has CDR1 MNHNS and CDR2 SASEGT. Trimming took 5 bases from V and 0 from J; bases not matched to a gene: 5. The CDR3 consists of 16 residues.

The chain links TRBV5-5 to TRBJ2-2, with D hard to call. V was clipped by 0 bases and J by 4 bases, with 13 bases between them. The CDR3 sequence is 16 residues long. Germline CDR1 and CDR2: SGHKS and YYEKEE (reference sequence). The CDR3 bases are TGTGCCAGCAGCTTGGGACACCCCGGGTGCACCGGGGAGCTGTTTTTT. This encodes CASSLGHPGCTGELFF.

This clonotype was detected a few times. The genes are TRBV27 and TRBJ1-1; a possible D gene is TRBD1 (5 bases). CDR3 length: 11 residues. CDR1 and CDR2 (germline): MNHEY, SMNVEV (reference sequence). V shed 10 bases and J shed 10 bases, with 16 bases lying between them. The DNA of the CDR3 is TGTGCCACCACTGGGGCGGTTGGAGCTTTCTTT. Protein sequence: CATTGAVGAFF.

This chain joins TRBV9 and TRBJ2-2; 9 nucleotides match TRBD2. Trimming removed 3 bases from V and 5 bases from J; junction bases left unmatched: 2. This CDR3 is 14 amino acids long. Germline V gene sequence: CDR1 SGDLS, CDR2 YYNGEE. The CDR3 loop is CASSGLAETGELFF. The DNA for the CDR3 is TGTGCCAGCAGCGGACTAGCGGAGACCGGGGAGCTGTTTTTT.

This clonotype has at least ten counts. The V gene is TRBV10-3, the J gene TRBJ2-1, with 9 positions matching TRBD2. J gave up 0 bases and V 8 bases, and 17 bases lay outside the gene matches. This CDR3 is built from 19 residues. Germline V gene sequence: CDR1 ENHRY, CDR2 SYGVKD. In DNA, the CDR3 is TGTGCCATCTCCCTTCTAGCGGGATTCACCCGAAGCTCCTACAATGAGCAGTTCTTC. It yields the protein CAISLLAGFTRSSYNEQFF.

The chain carries TRBV3-1 and TRBJ2-5; 8 bases are a match to TRBD2. The CDR3 totals 16 residues. Germline lookup yields CDR1 LGHDT and CDR2 YNNKEL (reference sequence). The V gene end was trimmed by 1 base and the J gene end by 5 bases; junction bases not matched to a gene: 9. The CDR3 is CASSQAGAGGRETQYF. CDR3 DNA: TGTGCCAGCAGCCAAGCCGGGGCGGGGGGTCGTGAGACCCAGTACTTC.

This clonotype was observed many times. One junction end disagrees with the germline gene, perhaps due to a read error. The gene calls are TRBV12-3 or TRBV12-4 and TRBJ2-1, with a tentative D call TRBD2 (7 bases). The CDR3 has 16 amino acids. CDR3 nucleotides: TGTGCCAGCAGTTTAACGCGGCGGGGGCCCTATAATGAGCAGTTCTTC. This codes for CASSLTRRGPYNEQFF.

Only a few counts were recorded for this clonotype. The CDR3 nucleotides read TGTGCCAGCACCGACACCCCATTAAGGGGTAGCACAGATACGCAGTATTTT. Its translation: CASTDTPLRGSTDTQYF. This rearrangement joins TRBV9 to TRBJ2-3, with D tentatively TRBD1 (5 bases). Germline-derived CDR1 and CDR2 are SGDLS and YYNGEE. Trimming took off 6 bases at V and 0 bases at J, with 20 bases between the two ends. The CDR3 runs 17 residues.